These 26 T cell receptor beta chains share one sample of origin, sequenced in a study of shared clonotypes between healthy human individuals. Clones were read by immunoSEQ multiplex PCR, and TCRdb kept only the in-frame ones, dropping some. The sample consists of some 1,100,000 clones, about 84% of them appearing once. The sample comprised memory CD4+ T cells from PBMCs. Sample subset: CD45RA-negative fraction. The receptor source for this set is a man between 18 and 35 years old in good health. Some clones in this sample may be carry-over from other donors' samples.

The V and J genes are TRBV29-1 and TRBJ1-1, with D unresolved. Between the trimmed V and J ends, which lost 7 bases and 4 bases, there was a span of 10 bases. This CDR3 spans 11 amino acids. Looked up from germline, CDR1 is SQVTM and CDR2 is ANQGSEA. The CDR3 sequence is CSAWSGTEAFF. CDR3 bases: TGCAGCGCATGGAGTGGCACTGAAGCTTTCTTT.

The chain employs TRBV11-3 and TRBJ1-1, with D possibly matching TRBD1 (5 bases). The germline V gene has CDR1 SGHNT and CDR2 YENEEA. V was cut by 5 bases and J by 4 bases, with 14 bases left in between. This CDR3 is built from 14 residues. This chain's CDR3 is CASSPGRGSTEAFF. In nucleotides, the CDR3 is TGTGCCAGCAGCCCGGGGCGGGGGTCCACTGAAGCTTTCTTT.

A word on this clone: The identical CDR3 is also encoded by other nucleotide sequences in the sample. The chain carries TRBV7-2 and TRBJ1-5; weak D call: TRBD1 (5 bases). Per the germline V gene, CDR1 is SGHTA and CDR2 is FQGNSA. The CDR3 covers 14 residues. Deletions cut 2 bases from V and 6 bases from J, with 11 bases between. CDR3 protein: CASSLLGGGQPQHF. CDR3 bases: TGTGCCAGCAGCTTACTGGGTGGGGGTCAGCCCCAGCATTTT.

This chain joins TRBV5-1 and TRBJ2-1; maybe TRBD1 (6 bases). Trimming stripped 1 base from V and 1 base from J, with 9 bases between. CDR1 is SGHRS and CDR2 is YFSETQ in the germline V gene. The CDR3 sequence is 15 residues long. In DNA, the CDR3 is TGCGCCAGCAGCTTGCCGAGGGGGTCCTACAATGAGCAGTTCTTC. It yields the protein CASSLPRGSYNEQFF.

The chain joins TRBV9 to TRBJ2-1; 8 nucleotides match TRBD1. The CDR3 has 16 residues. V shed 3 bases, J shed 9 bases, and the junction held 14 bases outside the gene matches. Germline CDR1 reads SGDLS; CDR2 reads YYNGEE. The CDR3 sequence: CASSAIGTGDSSEQFF. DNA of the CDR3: TGTGCCAGCAGCGCAATTGGGACAGGCGACTCGAGTGAGCAGTTCTTC.

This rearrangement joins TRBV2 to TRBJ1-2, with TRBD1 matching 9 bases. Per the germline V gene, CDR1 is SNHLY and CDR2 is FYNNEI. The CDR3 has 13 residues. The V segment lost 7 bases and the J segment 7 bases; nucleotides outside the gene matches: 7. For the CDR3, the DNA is TGTGCCAGCAAGAGGGACAGGGATCGTGGCTACACCTTC. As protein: CASKRDRDRGYTF.

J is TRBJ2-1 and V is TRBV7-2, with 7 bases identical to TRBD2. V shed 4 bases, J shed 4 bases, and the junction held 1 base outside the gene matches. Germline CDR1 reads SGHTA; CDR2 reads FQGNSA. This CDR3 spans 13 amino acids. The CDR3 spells CASSSREYNEQFF. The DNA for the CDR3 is TGTGCCAGCAGCTCGCGGGAGTACAATGAGCAGTTCTTC.

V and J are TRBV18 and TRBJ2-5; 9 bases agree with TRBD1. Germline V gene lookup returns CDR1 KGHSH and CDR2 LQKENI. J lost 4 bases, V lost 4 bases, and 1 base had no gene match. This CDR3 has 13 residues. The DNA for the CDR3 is TGTGCCAGCTCACAGACAGGGGGAGAGACCCAGTACTTC. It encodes CASSQTGGETQYF.

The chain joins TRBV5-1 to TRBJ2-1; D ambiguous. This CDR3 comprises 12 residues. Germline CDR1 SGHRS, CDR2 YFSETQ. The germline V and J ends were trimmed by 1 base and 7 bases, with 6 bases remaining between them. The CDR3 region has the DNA TGCGCCAGCAGCTTGTCGCAGAATGAGCAGTTCTTC. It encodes CASSLSQNEQFF.

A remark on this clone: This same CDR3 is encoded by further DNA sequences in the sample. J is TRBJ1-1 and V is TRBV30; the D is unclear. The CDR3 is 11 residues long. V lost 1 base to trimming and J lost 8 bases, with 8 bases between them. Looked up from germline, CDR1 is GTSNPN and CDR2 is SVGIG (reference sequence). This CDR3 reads CAWSGGAEAFF. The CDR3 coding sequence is TGTGCCTGGAGTGGGGGTGCGGAAGCTTTCTTT.

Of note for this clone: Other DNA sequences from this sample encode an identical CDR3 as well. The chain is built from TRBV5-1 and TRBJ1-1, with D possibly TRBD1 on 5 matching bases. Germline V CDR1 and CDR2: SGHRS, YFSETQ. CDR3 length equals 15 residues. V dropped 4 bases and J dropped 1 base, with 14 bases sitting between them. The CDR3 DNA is TGCGCCAGCAGCCCCCGGGGGGGAGGGAACACTGAAGCTTTCTTT. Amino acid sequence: CASSPRGGGNTEAFF.

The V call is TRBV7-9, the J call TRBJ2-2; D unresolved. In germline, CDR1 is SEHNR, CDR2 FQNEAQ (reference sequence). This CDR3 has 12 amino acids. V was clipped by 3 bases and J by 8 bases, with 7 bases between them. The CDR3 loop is CASSFPSGELFF. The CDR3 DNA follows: TGTGCCAGCAGCTTTCCGAGTGGGGAGCTGTTTTTT. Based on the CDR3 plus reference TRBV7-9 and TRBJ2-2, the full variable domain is DTGVSQNPRHKITKRGQNVTFRCDPISEHNRLYWYRQTLGQGPEFLTYFQNEAQLEKSRLLSDRFSAERPKGSFSTLEIQRTEQGDSAMYLCASSFPSGELFFGEGSRLTVL.

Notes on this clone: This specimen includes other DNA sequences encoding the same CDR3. The CDR3 region is CSARKGETQYF. The CDR3 coding sequence is TGCAGTGCTAGAAAGGGGGAGACCCAGTACTTC. The J gene is TRBJ2-5, the V gene TRBV20-1; maybe TRBD1 (5 bases). Trimming cost V 2 bases and J 5 bases, with 6 bases left between them. Germline assignment: CDR1 DFQATT and CDR2 SNEGSKA (reference sequence). This CDR3 contains 11 residues.

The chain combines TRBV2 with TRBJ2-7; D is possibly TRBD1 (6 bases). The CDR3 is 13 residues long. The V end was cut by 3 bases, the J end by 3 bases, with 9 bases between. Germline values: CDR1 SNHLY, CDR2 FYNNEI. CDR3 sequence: CASSDLGGYEQYF. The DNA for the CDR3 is TGTGCCAGCAGTGATTTAGGGGGCTACGAGCAGTACTTC.

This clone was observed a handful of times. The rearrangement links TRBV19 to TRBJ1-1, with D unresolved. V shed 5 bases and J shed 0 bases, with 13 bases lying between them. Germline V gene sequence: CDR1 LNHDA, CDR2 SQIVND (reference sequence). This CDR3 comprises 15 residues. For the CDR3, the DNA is TGTGCCAGTAGTGCCGGACGGACTTTGAACACTGAAGCTTTCTTT. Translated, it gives CASSAGRTLNTEAFF.

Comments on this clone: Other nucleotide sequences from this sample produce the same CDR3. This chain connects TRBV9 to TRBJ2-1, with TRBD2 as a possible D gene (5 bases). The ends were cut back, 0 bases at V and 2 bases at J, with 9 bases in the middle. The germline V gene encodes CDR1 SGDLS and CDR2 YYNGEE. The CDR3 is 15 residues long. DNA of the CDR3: TGTGCCAGCAGCGTAGCAGAGCGGCCCTACAATGAGCAGTTCTTC. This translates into CASSVAERPYNEQFF.

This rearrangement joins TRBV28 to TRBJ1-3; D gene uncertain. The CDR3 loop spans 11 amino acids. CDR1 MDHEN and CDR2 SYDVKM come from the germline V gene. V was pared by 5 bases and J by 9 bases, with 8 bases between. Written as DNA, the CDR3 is TGTGCCAGCAGTGAGGCCCCCACCATATATTTT. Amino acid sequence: CASSEAPTIYF. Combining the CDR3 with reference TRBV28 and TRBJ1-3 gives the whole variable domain DVKVTQSSRYLVKRTGEKVFLECVQDMDHENMFWYRQDPGLGLRLIYFSYDVKMKEKGDIPEGYSVSREKKERFSLILESASTNQTSMYLCASSEAPTIYFGEGSWLTVV.

As DNA, the CDR3 is TGTGCCAGCAAGCCGGTAGGGAGCTCCTACAATGAGCAGTTCTTC. Translation gives CASKPVGSSYNEQFF. The V call is TRBV5-6, the J call TRBJ2-1; possible D gene TRBD2, 5 bases. CDR3 length: 15 residues. The ends were cut back, 6 bases at V and 0 bases at J, with 13 bases in the middle. The germline CDR1 and CDR2 sequences are SGHDT and YYEEEE.

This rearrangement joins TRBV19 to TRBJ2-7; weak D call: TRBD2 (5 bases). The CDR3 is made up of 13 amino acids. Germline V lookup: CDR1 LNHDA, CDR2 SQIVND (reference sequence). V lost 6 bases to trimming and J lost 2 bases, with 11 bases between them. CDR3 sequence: CASRRTDTYEQYF. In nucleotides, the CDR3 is TGTGCCAGTAGACGGACTGATACCTACGAGCAGTACTTC.

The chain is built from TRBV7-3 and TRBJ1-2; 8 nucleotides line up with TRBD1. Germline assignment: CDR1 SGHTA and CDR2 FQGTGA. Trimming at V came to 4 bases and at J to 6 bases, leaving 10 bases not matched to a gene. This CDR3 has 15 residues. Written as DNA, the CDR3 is TGTGCCAGCAGCTCGCGAACAGGGGGAGCGGATGGCTACACCTTC. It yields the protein CASSSRTGGADGYTF.

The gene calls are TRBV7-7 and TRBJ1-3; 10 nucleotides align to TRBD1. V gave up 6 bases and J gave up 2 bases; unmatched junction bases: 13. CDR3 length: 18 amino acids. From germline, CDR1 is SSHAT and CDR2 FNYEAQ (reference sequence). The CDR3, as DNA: TGTGCCAGCAGTCCCTGGACCGGGACAGGGGATCCTGGAAACACCATATATTTT. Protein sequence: CASSPWTGTGDPGNTIYF.

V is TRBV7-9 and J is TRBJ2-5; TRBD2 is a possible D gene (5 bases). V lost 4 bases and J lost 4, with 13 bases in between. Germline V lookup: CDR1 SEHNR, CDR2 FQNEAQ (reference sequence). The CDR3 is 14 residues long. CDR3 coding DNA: TGTGCCAGCAGCTCGATGACTGGAGGAGAGACCCAGTACTTC. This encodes CASSSMTGGETQYF.

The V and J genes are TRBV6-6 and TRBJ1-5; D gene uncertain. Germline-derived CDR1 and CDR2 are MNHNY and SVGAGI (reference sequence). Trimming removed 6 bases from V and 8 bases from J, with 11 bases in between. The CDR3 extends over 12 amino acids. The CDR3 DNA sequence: TGTGCCAGCAGCGAACCTCCAGAGCCCCAGCATTTT. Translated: CASSEPPEPQHF.

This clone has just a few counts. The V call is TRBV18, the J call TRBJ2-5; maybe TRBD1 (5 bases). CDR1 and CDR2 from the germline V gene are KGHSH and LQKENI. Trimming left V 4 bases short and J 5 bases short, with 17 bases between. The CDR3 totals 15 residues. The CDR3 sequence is CASSLVTGPSETQYF. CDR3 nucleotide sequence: TGTGCCAGCTCACTAGTAACAGGCCCTTCGGAGACCCAGTACTTC. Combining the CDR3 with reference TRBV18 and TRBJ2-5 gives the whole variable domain NAGVMQNPRHLVRRRGQEARLRCSPMKGHSHVYWYRQLPEEGLKFMVYLQKENIIDESGMPKERFSAEFPKEGPSILRIQQVVRGDSAAYFCASSLVTGPSETQYFGPGTRLLVL.

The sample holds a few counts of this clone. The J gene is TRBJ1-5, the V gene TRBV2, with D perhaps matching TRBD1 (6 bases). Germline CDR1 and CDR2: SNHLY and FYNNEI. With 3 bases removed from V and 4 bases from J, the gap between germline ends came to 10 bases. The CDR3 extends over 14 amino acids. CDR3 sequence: CASSDKDRNQPQHF. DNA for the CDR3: TGTGCCAGCAGTGACAAGGACAGAAATCAGCCCCAGCATTTT.

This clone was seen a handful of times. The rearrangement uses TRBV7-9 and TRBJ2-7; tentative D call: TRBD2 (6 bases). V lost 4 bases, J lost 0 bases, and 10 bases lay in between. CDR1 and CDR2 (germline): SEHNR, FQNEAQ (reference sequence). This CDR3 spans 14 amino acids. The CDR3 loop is CASSSDSGSYEQYF. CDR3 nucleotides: TGTGCCAGCAGCTCGGATAGCGGCTCCTACGAGCAGTACTTC. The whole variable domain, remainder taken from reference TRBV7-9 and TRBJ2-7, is DTGVSQNPRHKITKRGQNVTFRCDPISEHNRLYWYRQTLGQGPEFLTYFQNEAQLEKSRLLSDRFSAERPKGSFSTLEIQRTEQGDSAMYLCASSSDSGSYEQYFGPGTRLTVT.